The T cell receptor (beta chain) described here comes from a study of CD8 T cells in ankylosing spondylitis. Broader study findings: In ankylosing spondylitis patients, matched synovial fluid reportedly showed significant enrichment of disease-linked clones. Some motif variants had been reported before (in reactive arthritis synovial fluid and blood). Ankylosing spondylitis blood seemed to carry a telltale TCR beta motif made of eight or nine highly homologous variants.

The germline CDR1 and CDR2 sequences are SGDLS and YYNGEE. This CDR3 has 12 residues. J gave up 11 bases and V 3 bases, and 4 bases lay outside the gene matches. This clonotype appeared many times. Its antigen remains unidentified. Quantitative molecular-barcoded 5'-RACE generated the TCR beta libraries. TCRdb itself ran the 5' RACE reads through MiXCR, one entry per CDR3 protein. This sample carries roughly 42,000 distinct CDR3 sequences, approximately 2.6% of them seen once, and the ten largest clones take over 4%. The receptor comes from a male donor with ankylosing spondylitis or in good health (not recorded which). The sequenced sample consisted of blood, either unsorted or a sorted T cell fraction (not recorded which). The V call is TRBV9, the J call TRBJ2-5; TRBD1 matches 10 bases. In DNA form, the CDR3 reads TGTGCCAGCAGCGGGGGGGACAGGGGACAGTACTTC. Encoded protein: CASSGGDRGQYF.